These 6 T cell receptor beta chains came from one sample sequenced in a study of shared clonotypes between healthy human individuals. Data came from immunoSEQ multiplex PCR; TCRdb stores just in-frame clones and leaves some out. The sample lists hundreds of thousands of clones; about 76% were seen once. Specimen: PBMCs. The receptors here all came from a woman aged 35 to 49 in good health. Some clones in this sample may be carry-over from other donors' samples.

V is TRBV30 and J is TRBJ2-4; D ambiguous. The V gene lost 2 bases and the J gene lost 9 bases, with 17 bases spanning the gap. The CDR3 runs to 14 residues. Germline CDR1 and CDR2: GTSNPN and SVGIG (reference sequence). Written as DNA, the CDR3 is TGTGCCTGGAGTCCTTTAGGGCTATCAGGCATTCAGTACTTC. This sequence encodes CAWSPLGLSGIQYF. The whole variable domain, remainder taken from reference TRBV30 and TRBJ2-4, is SQTIHQWPATLVQPVGSPLSLECTVEGTSNPNLYWYRQAAGRGLQLLFYSVGIGQISSEVPQNLSASRPQDRQFILSSKKLLLSDSGFYLCAWSPLGLSGIQYFGAGTRLSVL.

The J gene is TRBJ2-5, the V gene TRBV30; tentative D call: TRBD2 (5 bases). Trimming shortened V by 0 bases and J by 5 bases, and 13 bases separated the two germline ends. Looked up from germline, CDR1 is GTSNPN and CDR2 is SVGIG (reference sequence). This CDR3 comprises 14 residues. This CDR3 is CAWSVGLRGETQYF. The CDR3 coding sequence is TGTGCCTGGAGTGTAGGTCTTCGAGGGGAGACCCAGTACTTC. The full variable domain, in which reference TRBV30 and TRBJ2-5 provide the parts outside the CDR3, is SQTIHQWPATLVQPVGSPLSLECTVEGTSNPNLYWYRQAAGRGLQLLFYSVGIGQISSEVPQNLSASRPQDRQFILSSKKLLLSDSGFYLCAWSVGLRGETQYFGPGTRLLVL.

The chain has TRBV30 and TRBJ1-1; no clear D. The germline V gene has CDR1 GTSNPN and CDR2 SVGIG (reference sequence). Trimming left V 2 bases short and J 3 bases short, with 10 bases between. This CDR3 has 13 amino acids. DNA for the CDR3: TGTGCCTGGAGTTCGAGATGGGACACTGAAGCTTTCTTT. It specifies CAWSSRWDTEAFF.

The chain carries TRBV6-6 and TRBJ1-1; TRBD1 is a possible D gene (6 bases). This CDR3 contains 13 residues. The germline CDR1 and CDR2 sequences are MNHNY and SVGAGI (reference sequence). Between the trimmed V and J ends, which lost 9 bases and 4 bases, there was a span of 15 bases. CDR3 DNA sequence: TGTGCCAGTCGAGCGGGGGGCGGCACTGAAGCTTTCTTT. This gives the protein CASRAGGGTEAFF.

The V gene is TRBV30, the J gene TRBJ2-6; TRBD2 matches 7 bases. V shed 2 bases, J shed 0 bases, and the junction held 16 bases outside the gene matches. The CDR3 loop spans 20 amino acids. Germline CDR1 and CDR2: GTSNPN and SVGIG (reference sequence). CDR3 loop: CAWSRVGLAATGSGANVLTF. The CDR3 DNA is TGTGCCTGGAGTCGGGTCGGGCTAGCGGCTACGGGCTCTGGGGCCAACGTCCTGACTTTC. Together with reference TRBV30 and TRBJ2-6, the CDR3 gives the full variable domain: SQTIHQWPATLVQPVGSPLSLECTVEGTSNPNLYWYRQAAGRGLQLLFYSVGIGQISSEVPQNLSASRPQDRQFILSSKKLLLSDSGFYLCAWSRVGLAATGSGANVLTFGAGSRLTVL.

The gene calls are TRBV27 and TRBJ1-4; a possible D gene is TRBD1 (5 bases). The ends were cut back, 0 bases at V and 5 bases at J, with 10 bases in the middle. The CDR3 totals 15 residues. Germline CDR1 MNHEY, CDR2 SMNVEV (reference sequence). Here the CDR3 DNA reads TGTGCCAGCAGTTTATCTCTAGGGGTAAATGAAAAACTGTTTTTT. It yields the protein CASSLSLGVNEKLFF.